The 30 T cell receptor beta chains listed next were all sequenced from one sample in a study of T cell repertoires in cytomegalovirus infection. These receptors have no known antigen. TCRdb independently ran MiXCR on the reads; one entry per CDR3 protein. Of approximately 340,000 distinct CDR3 sequences in the sample, about 29% were seen once. Sequencing was performed on cultured PBMCs, taken from culture after CMV antigen stimulation. These receptors were obtained from a human donor in good health (CMV status not recorded). Some clones in this sample may be carry-over from other donors' samples.

In this sample, this clonotype turned up a few times. The V and J genes are TRBV24-1 and TRBJ1-5; 7 nucleotides agree with TRBD1. Germline loops: CDR1 KGHDR, CDR2 SFDVKD. There are 16 residues in the CDR3. V lost 3 bases to trimming and J lost 4 bases; unmatched junction nucleotides: 8. CDR3 nucleotide sequence: TGTGCCACCAGTGATCGGCGACAGGGACCTAATCAGCCCCAGCATTTT. This sequence encodes CATSDRRQGPNQPQHF.

This clonotype has only a few counts. The chain employs TRBV7-2 and TRBJ2-5; 12 bases fit TRBD2. V lost 2 bases, J lost 3 bases, and 7 bases stayed unmatched. CDR3 length equals 17 residues. Germline CDR1 reads SGHTA; CDR2 reads FQGNSA. Here the CDR3 DNA reads TGTGCCAGCAGCTTATGGTCGCTAGCGGGAGGGGAAGAGACCCAGTACTTC. This gives the protein CASSLWSLAGGEETQYF.

Ten or more counts support this clonotype. The chain has TRBV7-2 and TRBJ1-6, with TRBD1 as a possible D gene (5 bases). V was shortened by 3 bases and J by 7 bases, with 13 bases between the two germline ends. The CDR3 extends over 15 amino acids. CDR1 is SGHTA, CDR2 FQGNSA, per germline. The CDR3: CASSLSQGVNSPLHF. As DNA, the CDR3 is TGTGCCAGCAGCTTGAGTCAGGGCGTGAATTCACCCCTCCACTTT.

This clonotype was picked up a small number of times. J is TRBJ1-5 and V is TRBV4-1, with D possibly being TRBD1 (5 bases). CDR3 length: 16 residues. Trimming shortened V by 1 base and J by 0 bases, and 10 bases separated the two germline ends. Germline V gives CDR1 MGHRA, CDR2 YSYEKL. CDR3 nucleotides: TGCGCCAGCAGCCAAGTAGACAGTTATAGCAATCAGCCCCAGCATTTT. This codes for CASSQVDSYSNQPQHF.

This rearrangement joins TRBV5-1 to TRBJ2-1; TRBD2 aligns across 8 bases. V shed 0 bases, J shed 7 bases, and the junction held 3 bases outside the gene matches. Germline V gene lookup returns CDR1 SGHRS and CDR2 YFSETQ. The CDR3 is 14 residues long. CDR3 DNA sequence: TGCGCCAGCAGCTTGGCGGGAGGGGTGAATGAGCAGTTCTTC. Its protein is CASSLAGGVNEQFF.

This rearrangement joins TRBV20-1 to TRBJ1-4; 8 nucleotides match TRBD1. Germline-derived CDR1 and CDR2 are DFQATT and SNEGSKA (reference sequence). J was trimmed by 7 bases and V by 3 bases; bases with no gene match: 13. The CDR3 consists of 16 residues. CDR3 region: CSARDPRGPGFEKLFF. The CDR3 DNA is TGCAGTGCTAGGGACCCCAGGGGGCCGGGATTTGAAAAACTGTTTTTT.

CDR3 sequence: CASSAESRTEQYF. The CDR3 DNA sequence: TGTGCCAGCAGCGCCGAATCAAGGACCGAGCAGTACTTC. This chain connects TRBV5-4 to TRBJ2-7; D gene ambiguous. Trimming left V 4 bases short and J 6 bases short, with 14 bases between. Germline CDR1 reads SGHNT; CDR2 reads YYREEE (reference sequence). The CDR3 covers 13 residues. The full variable domain, its missing parts supplied by reference TRBV5-4 and TRBJ2-7, is ETGVTQSPTHLIKTRGQQVTLRCSSQSGHNTVSWYQQALGQGPQFIFQYYREEENGRGNFPPRFSGLQFPNYSSELNVNALELDDSALYLCASSAESRTEQYFGPGTRLTVT.

In DNA, the CDR3 is TGTGCCAGCAGTCAAGCGACAGGGAGAGAGACCCAGTACTTC. This encodes CASSQATGRETQYF. The chain is built from TRBV12-3 or TRBV12-4 and TRBJ2-5, with 7 bases that match TRBD1. V dropped 5 bases and J dropped 4; count of bases not matched to a gene: 7. This CDR3 spans 14 amino acids.

The chain is built from TRBV28 and TRBJ2-4; D may be TRBD2 (5 bases). The length of the CDR3 is 16 residues. Germline V CDR1 and CDR2: MDHEN, SYDVKM. V was trimmed by 3 bases and J by 1 base, leaving 13 bases between them. CDR3 sequence: CASSFPPRGAKNIQYF. The CDR3 nucleotides read TGTGCCAGCAGTTTCCCGCCCCGAGGGGCCAAAAACATTCAGTACTTC.

The DNA of the CDR3 is TGTGCCAGCAGCTTAGCCCTCTATGGCCAGCTACGGTACAATGAGCAGTTCTTC. It codes for CASSLALYGQLRYNEQFF. The chain recombines TRBV7-6 with TRBJ2-1; D call uncertain. The germline V gene encodes CDR1 SGHVS and CDR2 FNYEAQ. The V and J ends lost 0 bases and 4 bases respectively, with 19 bases between them. CDR3 size: 18 residues.

This clonotype was picked up many times. The genes are TRBV6-1 and TRBJ1-1; D might be TRBD1 (5 bases). Trimming cost V 5 bases and J 1 base, with 14 bases left between them. The CDR3 runs 15 residues. The germline V gene encodes CDR1 MNHNS and CDR2 SASEGT. For the CDR3, the DNA is TGTGCCAGCAGTAAATGGGACGGATCGAACACTGAAGCTTTCTTT. Translating gives CASSKWDGSNTEAFF.

V usage is TRBV30 and J usage is TRBJ2-4; D is ambiguous. V lost 0 bases and J 8 bases, leaving 14 bases between the germline ends. The CDR3 is made up of 14 amino acids. Germline V CDR1 and CDR2: GTSNPN, SVGIG (reference sequence). CDR3 protein: CAWSVRLKEDIQYF. The CDR3 coding sequence is TGTGCCTGGAGTGTACGACTGAAAGAAGACATTCAGTACTTC.

The gene calls are TRBV7-8 and TRBJ2-1, with TRBD2 matching over 9 bases. This CDR3 is 15 amino acids long. Per germline, CDR1 SGHVS and CDR2 FQNEAQ. Germline trimming cut 5 bases from V and 12 bases from J; bases unmatched to any gene: 14. The chain's CDR3 is CASSTKLASGNVQFF. Here the CDR3 DNA reads TGTGCCAGCAGCACCAAGCTGGCTAGCGGGAACGTGCAGTTCTTC.

CDR3 sequence (DNA): TGTGCCAGCATGAAGGCTAGCAGAAAGGGAAACATTCAGTACTTC. Translated, it gives CASMKASRKGNIQYF. The J gene is TRBJ2-4, the V gene TRBV6-1; the D gene is possibly TRBD2 (5 bases). The V gene's germline CDR1 is MNHNS and CDR2 SASEGT. Trimming pared 7 bases from V and 6 bases from J, leaving 19 bases between. The CDR3 is 15 amino acids.

This sequence joins TRBV12-3 or TRBV12-4 and TRBJ1-3, with TRBD1 identical over 8 bases. The J segment lost 8 bases and the V segment lost 2 bases, leaving 11 bases of the junction unmatched. The CDR3 is 16 amino acids. CDR3 sequence (DNA): TGTGCCAGCAGTTTAAGGACAGGGATGCGTGCACACACCATATATTTT. Translating it yields CASSLRTGMRAHTIYF.

The chain is built from TRBV5-1 and TRBJ2-3, with a tentative D call TRBD2 (6 bases). The V end was cut by 4 bases, the J end by 4 bases, with 22 bases between. The CDR3 covers 17 residues. CDR1 is SGHRS, CDR2 YFSETQ, per germline. CDR3 coding DNA: TGCGCCAGCAGCCCGGGGCAAGCGGGTGACAATTCAGATACGCAGTATTTT. It is translated as CASSPGQAGDNSDTQYF.

This clonotype was detected many times. This chain uses TRBV7-2 with TRBJ2-2, with D unresolved. Germline lookup yields CDR1 SGHTA and CDR2 FQGNSA. The CDR3 loop spans 12 amino acids. V lost 0 bases and J 7 bases, leaving 3 bases between the germline ends. The DNA for the CDR3 is TGTGCCAGCAGCTTAGCGGGCGGGGAGCTGTTTTTT. It encodes CASSLAGGELFF. Together with reference TRBV7-2 and TRBJ2-2, the CDR3 gives the full variable domain: GAGVSQSPSNKVTEKGKDVELRCDPISGHTALYWYRQSLGQGLEFLIYFQGNSAPDKSGLPSDRFSAERTGGSVSTLTIQRTQQEDSAVYLCASSLAGGELFFGEGSRLTVL.

The chain is built from TRBV7-9 and TRBJ2-5; 9 bases agree with TRBD1. Germline lookup yields CDR1 SEHNR and CDR2 FQNEAQ (reference sequence). CDR3 size: 16 residues. V trimming: 1 base; J trimming: 5 bases; junction bases outside the gene matches: 8. The CDR3 nucleotides are TGTGCCAGCAGCTTAGTCTCGGGACAGGGTTCCGAGACCCAGTACTTC. This encodes CASSLVSGQGSETQYF.

The genes are TRBV6-2 or TRBV6-3 and TRBJ1-2; weak D call: TRBD1 (5 bases). Germline-derived CDR1 and CDR2 are MNHEY and SVGEGT. Trimming took 6 bases from V and 4 from J, leaving 15 bases between them. The CDR3 extends over 14 amino acids. CDR3 sequence: CASSNYGGIYGYTF. Here the CDR3 DNA reads TGTGCCAGCAGCAATTATGGGGGGATCTATGGCTACACCTTC.

The J gene is TRBJ2-3, the V gene TRBV5-5; no reliable D call. Germline V gene data show CDR1 as SGHKS and CDR2 as YYEKEE (reference sequence). V was cut by 1 base and J by 6 bases, with 15 bases left in between. This CDR3 has 15 amino acids. The CDR3 DNA reads as TGTGCCAGCAGCTTGCGGGTCAGCGACGGCGATACGCAGTATTTT. Residues: CASSLRVSDGDTQYF. Combining the CDR3 with reference TRBV5-5 and TRBJ2-3 gives the whole variable domain DAGVTQSPTHLIKTRGQQVTLRCSPISGHKSVSWYQQVLGQGPQFIFQYYEKEERGRGNFPDRFSARQFPNYSSELNVNALLLGDSALYLCASSLRVSDGDTQYFGPGTRLTVL.

The chain recombines TRBV23-1 with TRBJ1-1, with D tentatively TRBD1 (5 bases). TRBV23-1 is an ORF for which the function is uncertain. Trimming shortened V by 4 bases and J by 0 bases, and 12 bases separated the two germline ends. This CDR3 comprises 15 residues. CDR3 in amino acids: CASSPLTVMNTEAFF. The CDR3 nucleotides are TGCGCCAGCAGTCCCCTGACAGTCATGAACACTGAAGCTTTCTTT.

This clonotype turned up a few times. The chain couples TRBV15 to TRBJ1-2, with D possibly matching TRBD1 (6 bases). The germline V gene has CDR1 LNHNV and CDR2 YYDKDF (reference sequence). The length of the CDR3 is 17 residues. V was cut by 0 bases and J by 6 bases, with 20 bases left in between. This chain's CDR3 is CATSRDYTRGAPHGYTF. The CDR3, as DNA: TGTGCCACCAGCAGAGATTATACCCGGGGGGCGCCCCATGGCTACACCTTC.

The chain carries TRBV2 and TRBJ2-7; TRBD2 matches 7 bases. V shed 3 bases, J shed 4 bases, and the junction held 6 bases outside the gene matches. CDR3 size: 14 residues. Germline CDR1 is SNHLY and CDR2 is FYNNEI. The CDR3 is CASSDPAGLYEQYF. Here the CDR3 DNA reads TGTGCCAGCAGTGACCCAGCGGGGTTGTACGAGCAGTACTTC.

This clonotype came up a few times. This sequence joins TRBV6-1 and TRBJ1-5; D gene uncertain. The germline V gene has CDR1 MNHNS and CDR2 SASEGT. This CDR3 has 14 residues. Trimming took 0 bases from V and 5 from J, leaving 8 bases between them. CDR3 nucleotides: TGTGCCAGCAGTGAAGCGCGGAGGGATCAGCCCCAGCATTTT. Protein: CASSEARRDQPQHF.

The V call is TRBV14, the J call TRBJ1-3, with D tentatively TRBD1 (5 bases). Trimming left V 4 bases short and J 3 bases short, with 28 bases between. The CDR3 is made up of 20 amino acids. The V gene's germline CDR1 is SGHDN and CDR2 FVKESK. The CDR3 protein is CASSPSGRPIRPLGGNTIYF. The CDR3 DNA is TGTGCCAGCAGCCCCTCGGGACGGCCTATCCGCCCTCTCGGTGGAAACACCATATATTTT.

In this sample, this clonotype turned up a few times. The V gene is TRBV27, the J gene TRBJ1-6; D not resolved. This CDR3 has 15 residues. The germline V and J ends were trimmed by 6 bases and 4 bases, with 13 bases remaining between them. Germline CDR1 MNHEY, CDR2 SMNVEV (reference sequence). The CDR3 DNA sequence: TGTGCCAGCAGCCCCCACACACCGTATAATTCACCCCTCCACTTT. Its protein is CASSPHTPYNSPLHF.

This clonotype was counted only a few times. The chain carries TRBV12-3 or TRBV12-4 and TRBJ1-2; D is possibly TRBD1 (6 bases). CDR3 size: 17 residues. V was cut by 6 bases and J by 8 bases, with 28 bases left in between. DNA for the CDR3: TGTGCCAGCAGCCCGACTCTTCGGACAGAGGCTTTGCGAGGCTACACCTTC. Protein product: CASSPTLRTEALRGYTF.

The DNA for the CDR3 is TGCAGTGCTAGTAGGGGGTCCAGCACAGATACGCAGTATTTT. Its protein product is CSASRGSSTDTQYF. V and J are TRBV20-1 and TRBJ2-3; a weak D match, TRBD1 (6 bases). The CDR3 has 14 residues. CDR1 and CDR2 (germline): DFQATT, SNEGSKA (reference sequence). Trimming cost V 3 bases and J 0 bases, with 10 bases left between them.

The chain joins TRBV28 to TRBJ2-1; D gene unclear. The germline V and J ends were trimmed by 6 bases and 8 bases, with 20 bases remaining between them. CDR3 size: 15 residues. CDR1 MDHEN and CDR2 SYDVKM come from the germline V gene. The CDR3 loop is CASRPPDPLGDEQFF. In DNA, the CDR3 is TGTGCCAGCAGGCCCCCGGACCCCTTAGGCGATGAGCAGTTCTTC.

This clonotype was recorded a few times. V and J are TRBV12-3 or TRBV12-4 and TRBJ1-1, with D possibly being TRBD1 (5 bases). With 3 bases removed from V and 1 base from J, the gap between germline ends came to 12 bases. This CDR3 region has 15 residues. The CDR3 region is CASSFGTRRNTEAFF. CDR3 nucleotides: TGTGCCAGCAGTTTCGGGACCCGGAGGAACACTGAAGCTTTCTTT.